The rows below give T cell receptor beta chains drawn from one sample of a study of T cell responses to AZD1222 COVID-19 vaccine. TCRdb keeps only in-frame clones here, not all; method: immunoSEQ multiplex PCR. The data contain more than 70,000 clones, approximately 91% of them singletons. Material: peripheral blood, obtained 28 days after the second AZD1222 dose. The receptors here all came from an adult who received the AZD1222 COVID-19 vaccine. Each CDR3 is given with its conserved first and last residue. The D gene is left open where the match is weak. A clone size is listed for some rows: how often the clone was seen (once, few, many), or a class if it is expanded.

V gene,D gene,clone size,J gene,CDR3 DNA,CDR3 protein
TRBV4-1,TRBD1,.,TRBJ1-2,TGCGCCAGCAGCCAGCAGGGGGACTATGGCTACACCTTC,CASSQQGDYGYTF
TRBV6-5,TRBD1,few,TRBJ1-2,TGTGCCAGCAGACCCGGACAGGACTATGGCTACACCTTC,CASRPGQDYGYTF
TRBV5-4,.,.,TRBJ1-3,TGTGCCAGCAGCCTCGATGGGGCCTCCGGAAACACCATATATTTT,CASSLDGASGNTIYF
TRBV29-1,.,.,TRBJ2-5,TGCAGCGTTTCCTTACTGCAAGAGACCCAGTACTTC,CSVSLLQETQYF
TRBV5-1,.,.,TRBJ1-2,TGCGCCAGCAGCTTGGAACAGGGTCCCTATGGCTACACCTTC,CASSLEQGPYGYTF
TRBV9,TRBD2,.,TRBJ2-7,TGTGCCAGCAGCGTCAGTCTAGCGGGGCGACCCTACGAGCAGTACTTC,CASSVSLAGRPYEQYF
TRBV5-1,TRBD1,.,TRBJ1-2,TGCGCCAGCAGCTCGGGGACAGGGGTTAACTATGGCTACACCTTC,CASSSGTGVNYGYTF
TRBV7-7,.,.,TRBJ1-3,TGTGCCAGCAGCTTATCTCAGGGCGGCGGAAACACCATATATTTT,CASSLSQGGGNTIYF
TRBV6-5,.,.,TRBJ1-4,TGTGCCAGCAGTCTTTCGACATTTCCTAATGAAAAACTGTTTTTT,CASSLSTFPNEKLFF
TRBV4-1,.,.,TRBJ1-3,TGCGCCAGCAGCCAAGAAATGATCATAGCCTCGACAGGAGGGCCGTCTGGAAACACCATATATTTT,CASSQEMIIASTGGPSGNTIYF
TRBV19,.,.,TRBJ2-7,TGTGCCAGTAGTATAGATTTGAGACAGCTACGAGGGCAGTACTTC,CASSIDLRQLRGQYF
TRBV6-2/TRBV6-3,TRBD1,.,TRBJ1-1,TGTGCCAGCAGTAAACGGGACAGGGATCGGTACACTGAAGCTTTCTTT,CASSKRDRDRYTEAFF
TRBV9,TRBD1,.,TRBJ1-1,TGTGCCAGCAGCGGAGGGACAGCAACAAACACTGAAGCTTTCTTT,CASSGGTATNTEAFF
TRBV29-1,TRBD1,.,TRBJ1-2,TGCAGCGGGGGACAGGAGGATGGCTACACCTTC,CSGGQEDGYTF
TRBV5-1,.,.,TRBJ1-1,TGCGCCAGCACCCTCTCCAGCGGGTTTGGAGCTGAAGCTTTCTTT,CASTLSSGFGAEAFF
TRBV19,.,.,TRBJ1-1,TGTGCCAGTAGTATTGGAGACGGAAACACTGAAGCTTTCTTT,CASSIGDGNTEAFF
TRBV2,.,once,TRBJ2-5,TGTGCCAGCAGTCCGGGACTAGAGACCCAGTACTTC,CASSPGLETQYF
TRBV2,.,.,TRBJ2-6,TGTGCCAGCAGTGAACTGGGAGTCCCTGGGGCCAACGTCCTGACTTTC,CASSELGVPGANVLTF
TRBV6-1,TRBD1,once,TRBJ1-5,TGTGCCAGCAGTGCCCAAGGACAGGGGCAGGGGCAGCCCCAGCATTTT,CASSAQGQGQGQPQHF
TRBV5-5,.,.,TRBJ2-7,TGTGCCAGCAGCTTGGGGGGGCAGTTGGTCTTAGAGCAGTACTTC,CASSLGGQLVLEQYF
TRBV7-8,TRBD2,once,TRBJ2-1,TGTGCCAGCAGCTTGGGGGGGGGACTACACAATGAGCAGTTCTTC,CASSLGGGLHNEQFF
TRBV19,.,.,TRBJ2-6,TGTGCCAGTAGTATTAGGGGATCGGACTCTGGGGCCAACGTCCTGACTTTC,CASSIRGSDSGANVLTF
TRBV11-2,.,.,TRBJ1-2,TGTGCCAGCAGCTTAGTCGGGGAGGGCGACCTCTTC,CASSLVGEGDLF
TRBV7-2,.,.,TRBJ2-5,TGTGCCAGCAGCTTAATGGGGGTCCAAGAGACCCAGTACTTC,CASSLMGVQETQYF
TRBV6-6,.,.,TRBJ2-7,TGTGCCAGCAGCACGGCGGGGTTAAACTACGAGCAGTACTTC,CASSTAGLNYEQYF